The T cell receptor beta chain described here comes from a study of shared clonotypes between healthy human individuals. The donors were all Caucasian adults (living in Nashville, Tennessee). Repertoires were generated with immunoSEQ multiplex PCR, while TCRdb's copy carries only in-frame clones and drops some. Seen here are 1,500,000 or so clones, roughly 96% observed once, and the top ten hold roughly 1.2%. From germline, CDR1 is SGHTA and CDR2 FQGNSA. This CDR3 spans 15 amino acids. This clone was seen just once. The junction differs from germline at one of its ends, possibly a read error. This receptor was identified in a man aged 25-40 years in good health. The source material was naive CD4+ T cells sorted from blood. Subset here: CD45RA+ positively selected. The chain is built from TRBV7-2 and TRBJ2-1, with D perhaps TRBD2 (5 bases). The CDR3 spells CASRLAPTSYNEQFF. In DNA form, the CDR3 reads TGTGCCAGCAGATTAGCGCCTACATCCTACAATGAGCAGTTCTTC.